The 14 T cell receptor beta chains listed next were all sequenced from one sample in a study of Ad26.COV2.S vaccination and SARS-CoV-2 variants. TCRdb's table, derived via immunoSEQ multiplex PCR, lists solely in-frame clones and lacks some. The sample shows around 350,000 clones, around 83% of them seen only once. Treatment noted: about 20 received Ad26.COV2.S at low or high dose, single or two shots; several received placebo; per-sample allocation not given. Day 63 following the first vaccine or placebo injection was when the samples were taken. Material: peripheral blood, obtained in a trial of Ad26.COV2.S vaccine versus placebo. These receptors all stem from a person aged 18-65 years who received the Ad26.COV2.S COVID-19 vaccine or a placebo.

V is TRBV6-5 and J is TRBJ2-7, with D maybe TRBD2 (6 bases). CDR3 length: 15 residues. CDR1 MNHEY and CDR2 SVGAGI come from the germline V gene. The V end lost 2 bases, the J end lost 2 bases, and 13 bases lay between the germline ends. CDR3 nucleotides: TGTGCCAGCAGTTACGTGGCAGGAGGGGCCTACGAGCAGTACTTC. Encoded protein: CASSYVAGGAYEQYF.

The chain carries TRBV6-5 and TRBJ1-1; no reliable D call. The germline CDR1 and CDR2 sequences are MNHEY and SVGAGI. This CDR3 is built from 16 residues. V was pared by 0 bases and J by 4 bases, with 15 bases between. CDR3 nucleotide sequence: TGTGCCAGCAGTTACTCAACGAATCCCGCAGGCACTGAAGCTTTCTTT. This sequence encodes CASSYSTNPAGTEAFF.

About this clone: This could be a read error, since a much larger clone is one nucleotide away. V and J are TRBV6-5 and TRBJ1-1; possible D gene TRBD1, 6 bases. The CDR3 is 13 residues long. Per the germline V gene, CDR1 is MNHEY and CDR2 is SVGAGI. V was pared by 5 bases and J by 1 base, with 8 bases between. CDR3 loop: CASSQQGNTEAFF. In nucleotides, the CDR3 is TGTGCCAGCAGTCAACAGGGGAACACTGAAGCTTTCTTT.

This clone was seen only a few times. The rearrangement links TRBV4-1 to TRBJ2-7; D gene unclear. CDR1 MGHRA and CDR2 YSYEKL come from the germline V gene. Trimming cost V 0 bases and J 7 bases, with 19 bases left between them. The CDR3 totals 16 residues. The CDR3 reads CASSQDGPGSFWEQYF. CDR3 nucleotides: TGCGCCAGCAGCCAAGACGGACCTGGCAGTTTTTGGGAGCAGTACTTC.

The rearrangement uses TRBV5-1 and TRBJ2-5; D may match TRBD1 or TRBD2 (5 bases each). Between the trimmed V and J ends, which lost 0 bases and 4 bases, there was a span of 13 bases. The CDR3 consists of 15 residues. CDR1 is SGHRS and CDR2 is YFSETQ in the germline V gene. CDR3 DNA: TGCGCCAGCAGCTTGGAACGAGGGGTGGGAGAGACCCAGTACTTC. Amino acid sequence: CASSLERGVGETQYF.

This clone has more than one count but fewer than ten. The chain has TRBV2 and TRBJ2-1, with D perhaps TRBD2 (6 bases). The ends were cut back, 7 bases at V and 7 bases at J, with 14 bases in the middle. Germline CDR1 reads SNHLY; CDR2 reads FYNNEI. The CDR3 contains 13 residues. The CDR3 is CASTRESGNEQFF. CDR3 nucleotide sequence: TGTGCCAGCACACGGGAGTCGGGGAATGAGCAGTTCTTC.

This chain joins TRBV3-1 (or the pseudogene TRBV3-2) and TRBJ2-5; D is unresolved. Germline V lookup: CDR1 LGHDT, CDR2 YNNKEL (reference sequence). V lost 0 bases, J lost 2 bases, and 13 bases lay in between. The CDR3 is made up of 16 amino acids. The CDR3 is CASSQDLGGRQETQYF. In DNA form, the CDR3 reads TGTGCCAGCAGCCAAGATCTCGGTGGCAGACAAGAGACCCAGTACTTC.

The J gene is TRBJ2-6, the V gene TRBV4-3; D is unresolved. V gave up 0 bases and J gave up 0 bases, with 6 bases separating them. CDR1 is LGHNA, CDR2 YSLEER, per germline. The CDR3 length is 16 residues. The chain's CDR3 is CASSQDDGSGANVLTF. CDR3 coding DNA: TGCGCCAGCAGCCAAGACGACGGCTCTGGGGCCAACGTCCTGACTTTC.

V and J are TRBV5-6 and TRBJ1-5, with TRBD1 matching over 8 bases. CDR1 is SGHDT and CDR2 is YYEEEE in the germline V gene. V lost 4 bases, J lost 1 base, and 13 bases stayed unmatched. This CDR3 is built from 18 residues. For the CDR3, the DNA is TGTGCCAGCAGCACCCGACAGGGGCCTTCGCTAAGCAATCAGCCCCAGCATTTT. Protein product: CASSTRQGPSLSNQPQHF.

The chain is built from TRBV18 and TRBJ1-1; unclear D gene. The V and J ends lost 6 bases and 0 bases respectively, with 14 bases between them. CDR3 length: 15 residues. Germline V gene lookup returns CDR1 KGHSH and CDR2 LQKENI. This CDR3 is CASSATGSVNTEAFF. The CDR3 nucleotides read TGTGCCAGCTCTGCAACGGGTTCAGTGAACACTGAAGCTTTCTTT.

The V call is TRBV15, the J call TRBJ2-3; 7 nucleotides line up with TRBD2. J was trimmed by 0 bases and V by 0 bases; bases with no gene match: 6. The CDR3 is 17 residues long. CDR1 and CDR2 from the germline V gene are LNHNV and YYDKDF (reference sequence). The CDR3 spells CATSRDFIAGSTDTQYF. The CDR3 bases are TGTGCCACCAGCAGAGATTTCATAGCGGGTAGCACAGATACGCAGTATTTT. The full variable domain, completed using reference TRBV15 and TRBJ2-3, is DAMVIQNPRYQVTQFGKPVTLSCSQTLNHNVMYWYQQKSSQAPKLLFHYYDKDFNNEADTPDNFQSRRPNTSFCFLDIRSPGLGDTAMYLCATSRDFIAGSTDTQYFGPGTRLTVL.

V and J are TRBV5-1 and TRBJ1-2, with 12 bases fitting TRBD1. This CDR3 has 16 residues. The germline V gene has CDR1 SGHRS and CDR2 YFSETQ. J lost 3 bases, V lost 4 bases, and 7 bases had no gene match. CDR3 loop: CASSRGTGGADYGYTF. The CDR3 DNA reads as TGCGCCAGCAGCAGGGGGACAGGGGGCGCCGACTATGGCTACACCTTC.

The gene calls are TRBV19 and TRBJ2-2, with D unclear. The germline CDR1 and CDR2 sequences are LNHDA and SQIVND (reference sequence). The V gene lost 3 bases and the J gene lost 1 base, with 12 bases spanning the gap. There are 16 residues in the CDR3. CDR3 sequence (DNA): TGTGCCAGTAGTATGCGGCGAGGATTGAACACCGGGGAGCTGTTTTTT. Translating gives CASSMRRGLNTGELFF. Full variable domain (outside the CDR3, taken from reference TRBV19 and TRBJ2-2): DGGITQSPKYLFRKEGQNVTLSCEQNLNHDAMYWYRQDPGQGLRLIYYSQIVNDFQKGDIAEGYSVSREKKESFPLTVTSAQKNPTAFYLCASSMRRGLNTGELFFGEGSRLTVL.

This clone was found a few times. The chain recombines TRBV11-2 with TRBJ1-5; a weak D match, TRBD1 (5 bases). Germline V gives CDR1 SGHAT, CDR2 FQNNGV. CDR3 length equals 14 residues. V dropped 5 bases and J dropped 7 bases, with 15 bases sitting between them. CDR3 DNA sequence: TGTGCCAGCAGCGATTCCAGGGTAACACAGCCCCAGCATTTT. It specifies CASSDSRVTQPQHF.